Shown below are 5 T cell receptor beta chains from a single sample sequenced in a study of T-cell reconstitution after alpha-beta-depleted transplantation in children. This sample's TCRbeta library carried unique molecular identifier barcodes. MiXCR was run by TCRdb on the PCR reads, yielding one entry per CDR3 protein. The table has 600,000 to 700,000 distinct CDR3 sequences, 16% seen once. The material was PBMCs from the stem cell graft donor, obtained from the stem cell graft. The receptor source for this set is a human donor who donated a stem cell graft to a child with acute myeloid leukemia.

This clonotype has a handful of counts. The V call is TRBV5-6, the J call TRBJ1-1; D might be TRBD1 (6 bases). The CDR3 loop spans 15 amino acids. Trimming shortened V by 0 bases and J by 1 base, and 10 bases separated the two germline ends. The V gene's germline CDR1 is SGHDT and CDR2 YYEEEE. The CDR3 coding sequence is TGTGCCAGCAGCTTGGTCAGGGGCTCGAACACTGAAGCTTTCTTT. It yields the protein CASSLVRGSNTEAFF.

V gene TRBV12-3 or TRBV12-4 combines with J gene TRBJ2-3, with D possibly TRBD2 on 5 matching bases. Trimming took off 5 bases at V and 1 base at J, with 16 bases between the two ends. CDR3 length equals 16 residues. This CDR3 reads CASSPTWRRGTDTQYF. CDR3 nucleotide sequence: TGTGCCAGCAGTCCGACATGGAGGCGGGGCACAGATACGCAGTATTTT.

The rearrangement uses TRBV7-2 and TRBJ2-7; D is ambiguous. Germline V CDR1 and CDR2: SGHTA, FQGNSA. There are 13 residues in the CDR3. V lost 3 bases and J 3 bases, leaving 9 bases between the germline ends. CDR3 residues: CASSFRGVYEQYV. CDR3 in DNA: TGTGCCAGCAGCTTTAGAGGAGTCTACGAGCAGTACGTC.

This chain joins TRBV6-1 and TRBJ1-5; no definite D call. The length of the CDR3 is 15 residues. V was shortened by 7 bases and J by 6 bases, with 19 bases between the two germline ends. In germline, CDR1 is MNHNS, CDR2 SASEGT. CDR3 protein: CASKPQEGSGQPQHF. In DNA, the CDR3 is TGTGCCAGCAAACCTCAGGAGGGCTCGGGTCAGCCCCAGCATTTT.

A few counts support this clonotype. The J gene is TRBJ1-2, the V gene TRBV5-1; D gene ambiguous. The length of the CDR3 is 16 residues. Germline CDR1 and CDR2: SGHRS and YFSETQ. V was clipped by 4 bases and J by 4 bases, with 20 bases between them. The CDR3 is CASSPRARTPSYGYTF. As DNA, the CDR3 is TGCGCCAGCAGCCCTAGGGCAAGGACTCCTTCCTATGGCTACACCTTC.